Described below is a single T cell receptor beta chain sequence and its context. Its target is not known. In each case, RNA was isolated and then reverse transcribed into cDNA as the sequencing template. Generated by immunoSEQ multiplex PCR, the TCRdb table keeps only in-frame clones and is missing some. The sample consists of some 130,000 clones, about 50% of them appearing once. PBMCs provided sorted CD4+ and CD8+ T cells. This specimen comes from a study of CD8+ T cells in alopecia areata. Study information: After 6 to 18 months of tofacitinib, follow-up continued 6 months off drug.

General observations from the study: Lesional scalp exceeded normal scalp in clonality, especially in alopecia totalis/universalis. Against the mouse data, patients shared TCRs less clearly, possibly for HLA reasons.

Germline V gene lookup returns CDR1 SNHLY and CDR2 FYNNEI. This CDR3 contains 13 residues. The V and J ends lost 0 bases and 9 bases respectively, with 9 bases between them. The chain uses TRBV2 and TRBJ2-1; D unresolved. The sequence came from a human donor with alopecia areata. Sequenced here: CD8+ T cells sorted from blood, sampled at week 0. Written as DNA, the CDR3 is TGTGCCAGCAGTGAAGCTGGAGCAATTGAGCAGTTCTTC. This gives the protein CASSEAGAIEQFF.